This TCR beta chain was captured by sequencing in a study of T-cell memory formation after mild COVID-19. Whole-study context: Largely, the TCR clusters proved donor specific.

TCRdb passed the 5' RACE reads through MiXCR, listing each CDR3 protein once. Among roughly 110,000 distinct CDR3 sequences listed, around a fifth were seen once. This clonotype came up a few times. The target antigen is unknown. Study-wide results and limits: Contracting clones from day 15 to 85 had balanced CD4/CD8; later expanders favoured CD4+. Largely, contracting CD4+ clones fell within CM and EM, and contracting CD8+ clones within EMRA.

Sequenced: PBMCs or a T cell subset sorted from them (not recorded which). This sequence was found in a man between 18 and 35 years old who had mild COVID-19 (a few samples of this study predate the infection). Cell type and time point are not known.

Here the CDR3 DNA reads TGCGCCAGCAGCCAAGATTCGGGAGAAGAGACCCAGTACTTC. Translating gives CASSQDSGEETQYF. The chain is built from TRBV4-3 and TRBJ2-5; possible D gene TRBD2, 6 bases. From germline, CDR1 is LGHNA and CDR2 YSLEER. The CDR3 totals 14 residues. V shed 0 bases and J shed 3 bases, with 8 bases lying between them.